This T cell receptor (beta chain) emerged from a study of graft-versus-host responses after intestinal transplantation. Concerning this clone itself: Its antigen is as yet unknown.

TCRdb keeps only in-frame clones here, not all; method: immunoSEQ multiplex PCR. The sample has tens of thousands of clones; over 85% are singletons. From germline, CDR1 is SGDLS and CDR2 YYNGEE. This CDR3 is 14 amino acids long. The V gene end was trimmed by 7 bases and the J gene end by 5 bases; junction bases not matched to a gene: 8. The input for sequencing was unstimulated CD4+ T cells sorted from spleen or lymph node cells, taken before intestinal transplant. The TCR comes from a human donor who received an intestinal transplant. The chain carries TRBV9 and TRBJ1-4; TRBD1 agrees at 7 bases. CDR3 sequence: CASSQGVLNEKLFF. The DNA for the CDR3 is TGTGCCAGCTCCCAGGGGGTATTAAATGAAAAACTGTTTTTT. Full variable domain (missing parts from reference TRBV9 and TRBJ1-4): DSGVTQTPKHLITATGQRVTLRCSPRSGDLSVYWYQQSLDQGLQFLIQYYNGEERAKGNILERFSAQQFPDLHSELNLSSLELGDSALYFCASSQGVLNEKLFFGSGTQLSVL.